The 21 T cell receptor beta chains reported below all come from one sample, sequenced in a study of cytomegalovirus exposure and HLA in healthy donors. 13 Jbeta primers and 60 Vbeta primers were used for the PCR. Assay used: immunoSEQ multiplex PCR; TCRdb lists only in-frame clones, some missing. This table holds around 150,000 clones, 65% to 80% found once. Specimen: PBMCs. Source of these receptors: a woman between 35 and 50 years old in good health and CMV-seronegative.

The chain carries TRBV5-1 and TRBJ2-5, with D perhaps matching TRBD2 (6 bases). Germline loops: CDR1 SGHRS, CDR2 YFSETQ. V was shortened by 0 bases and J by 3 bases, with 9 bases between the two germline ends. The CDR3 is 14 residues long. This CDR3 reads CASSLDPGEETQYF. The CDR3 coding sequence is TGCGCCAGCAGCTTGGATCCGGGGGAAGAGACCCAGTACTTC. Filled out from reference TRBV5-1 and TRBJ2-5, the complete variable domain reads KAGVTQTPRYLIKTRGQQVTLSCSPISGHRSVSWYQQTPGQGLQFLFEYFSETQRNKGNFPGRFSGRQFSNSRSEMNVSTLELGDSALYLCASSLDPGEETQYFGPGTRLLVL.

This chain joins TRBV27 and TRBJ1-6, with D possibly matching TRBD1 (5 bases). From germline, CDR1 is MNHEY and CDR2 SMNVEV (reference sequence). Trimming removed 3 bases at V and 7 bases at J, with 10 bases between. This CDR3 region has 14 residues. The CDR3 spells CASSLVAGNSPLHF. CDR3 nucleotide sequence: TGTGCCAGCAGTTTGGTGGCAGGGAATTCACCCCTCCACTTT.

This chain joins TRBV5-1 and TRBJ2-5, with a weak D call TRBD1 (6 bases). The J call may be in error: the DNA end matches TRBJ2-7 better. This CDR3 is 13 amino acids long. Germline V gene lookup returns CDR1 SGHRS and CDR2 YFSETQ. This CDR3 reads CASSLSGVYEQYF. DNA of the CDR3: TGCGCCAGCAGCTTGTCAGGGGTCTACGAGCAGTACTTC.

The CDR3 nucleotides are TGTGCCAGCAGTGATGAACTAGCTAACTATGGCTACACCTTC. Translated: CASSDELANYGYTF. This chain uses TRBV2 with TRBJ1-2; D is ambiguous. V shed 3 bases and J shed 0 bases, with 8 bases lying between them. CDR1 and CDR2 (germline): SNHLY, FYNNEI. This CDR3 has 14 amino acids. The variable domain in full, completed from reference TRBV2 and TRBJ1-2, reads EPEVTQTPSHQVTQMGQEVILRCVPISNHLYFYWYRQILGQKVEFLVSFYNNEISEKSEIFDDQFSVERPDGSNFTLKIRSTKLEDSAMYFCASSDELANYGYTFGSGTRLTVV.

This CDR3 is CASSLGLAGGPEQFF. The CDR3 bases are TGTGCCAGCAGCTTGGGACTAGCGGGGGGTCCTGAGCAGTTCTTC. V usage is TRBV5-4 and J usage is TRBJ2-1; 13 bases fit TRBD2. V was pared by 0 bases and J by 9 bases, with 3 bases of the junction left unmatched. Germline V gene data show CDR1 as SGHNT and CDR2 as YYREEE (reference sequence). This CDR3 is 15 amino acids long.

This clone was observed a single time. Since no conserved phenylalanine or tryptophan closes the CDR3, a read error is the likely cause. J is TRBJ2-7 and V is TRBV6-1; TRBD1 aligns across 8 bases. With 7 bases clipped from V and 3 bases from J, the junction kept 11 bases outside the gene matches. The CDR3 has 15 residues. Germline V gene sequence: CDR1 MNHNS, CDR2 SASEGT. The CDR3 region has the DNA TGTGCCAGCATAAAACGGGACAGGACAAACTACGAGCAGTACTCC. Protein: CASIKRDRTNYEQYS.

The chain uses TRBV27 and TRBJ2-1; 12 bases match TRBD2. This CDR3 spans 16 amino acids. The J segment lost 9 bases and the V segment lost 5 bases, leaving 11 bases of the junction unmatched. CDR1 is MNHEY, CDR2 SMNVEV, per germline (reference sequence). CDR3 sequence (DNA): TGTGCCAGCAGTCCATCTAGACTAGCGGGAGACGGTGAGCAGTTCTTC. It specifies CASSPSRLAGDGEQFF.

This clone was counted once. The gene calls are TRBV6-1 and TRBJ2-3; 12 positions match TRBD2. V lost 6 bases to trimming and J lost 3 bases; unmatched junction nucleotides: 1. CDR1 is MNHNS, CDR2 SASEGT, per germline. The CDR3 runs to 14 residues. The CDR3 is CASRTSGRTDTQYF. The CDR3 nucleotides read TGTGCCAGCAGGACTAGCGGGAGAACAGATACGCAGTATTTT.

This clone was observed a few times. The chain is built from TRBV7-6 and TRBJ1-1, with D unresolved. The V gene's germline CDR1 is SGHVS and CDR2 FNYEAQ. The length of the CDR3 is 13 residues. Deletions cut 3 bases from V and 1 base from J, with 6 bases between. The CDR3 region is CASSLGQNTEAFF. For the CDR3, the DNA is TGTGCCAGCAGCTTGGGCCAGAACACTGAAGCTTTCTTT.

This chain uses TRBV11-2 with TRBJ2-3, with TRBD1 matching over 7 bases. V shed 0 bases and J 2 bases; nucleotides not matched to a gene: 2. Germline values: CDR1 SGHAT, CDR2 FQNNGV. The CDR3 covers 15 residues. The CDR3 loop is CASSLEGGNTDTQYF. CDR3 bases: TGTGCCAGCAGCTTAGAAGGGGGCAACACAGATACGCAGTATTTT.

This clone was detected only once. The rearrangement joins TRBV4-1 to TRBJ2-1; D is possibly TRBD1 (5 bases). V lost 1 base to trimming and J lost 7 bases, with 8 bases between them. Per the germline V gene, CDR1 is MGHRA and CDR2 is YSYEKL. CDR3 length: 13 amino acids. This chain's CDR3 is CASSQVRQNEQFF. CDR3 coding DNA: TGCGCCAGCAGCCAAGTAAGACAGAATGAGCAGTTCTTC.

This clone has more than one count but fewer than ten. J is TRBJ1-2 and V is TRBV30; 8 nucleotides line up with TRBD1. The V gene end was trimmed by 2 bases and the J gene end by 7 bases; junction bases not matched to a gene: 12. The CDR3 covers 15 residues. The germline V gene encodes CDR1 GTSNPN and CDR2 SVGIG (reference sequence). CDR3 residues: CAWSPGTGDTGGYTF. CDR3 nucleotide sequence: TGTGCCTGGAGTCCCGGGACAGGAGATACAGGTGGCTACACCTTC.

The CDR3 DNA sequence: TGCGCCAGCAGCTTGGGCGCTATGGGAGGTGGGGGCACAGATACGCAGTATTTT. It yields the protein CASSLGAMGGGGTDTQYF. This chain links TRBV5-1 with TRBJ2-3; D might be TRBD2 (6 bases). Trimming stripped 0 bases from V and 1 base from J, with 18 bases between. Germline assignment: CDR1 SGHRS and CDR2 YFSETQ. The CDR3 has 18 residues.

The V call is TRBV6-5, the J call TRBJ2-2; no definite D call. Germline CDR1 MNHEY, CDR2 SVGAGI. The V gene lost 4 bases and the J gene lost 4 bases, with 7 bases spanning the gap. The CDR3 has 13 residues. The CDR3 protein is CASSSPSTGELFF. The CDR3 bases are TGTGCCAGCAGTTCGCCGAGCACCGGGGAGCTGTTTTTT.

This clone was observed a handful of times. The chain combines TRBV19 with TRBJ1-1; TRBD1 might be the D (6 bases). Trimming cost V 6 bases and J 8 bases, with 19 bases left between them. Germline assignment: CDR1 LNHDA and CDR2 SQIVND (reference sequence). The CDR3 sequence is 14 residues long. DNA for the CDR3: TGTGCCAGTAGGGGGACATTGCTTGACGCCGAAGCTTTCTTT. This codes for CASRGTLLDAEAFF.

In DNA, the CDR3 is TGTGCCAGCAATCAGAGACAGGGAGGCTACACCTTC. Residues: CASNQRQGGYTF. The V gene is TRBV28, the J gene TRBJ1-2; 7 nucleotides match TRBD1. Germline CDR1 MDHEN, CDR2 SYDVKM. J lost 8 bases, V lost 7 bases, and 7 bases had no gene match. This CDR3 has 12 residues.

This clone was detected only a few times. The J gene is TRBJ1-5, the V gene TRBV6-5, with D possibly being TRBD1 (6 bases). Germline V CDR1 and CDR2: MNHEY, SVGAGI. This CDR3 spans 13 amino acids. Trimming stripped 2 bases from V and 6 bases from J, with 8 bases between. CDR3 protein: CASSYGQFQPQHF. CDR3 nucleotides: TGTGCCAGCAGTTACGGACAGTTTCAGCCCCAGCATTTT.

This chain links TRBV5-1 with TRBJ1-5; D call uncertain. This CDR3 has 13 residues. Germline CDR1 SGHRS, CDR2 YFSETQ. V lost 2 bases and J 3 bases, leaving 6 bases between the germline ends. The CDR3 DNA reads as TGCGCCAGCAGCTTAACAGTCAATCAGCCCCAGCATTTT. Protein sequence: CASSLTVNQPQHF.

The chain carries TRBV15 and TRBJ1-5, with a weak D call TRBD1 (6 bases). Germline loops: CDR1 LNHNV, CDR2 YYDKDF (reference sequence). The CDR3 extends over 16 amino acids. The germline V and J ends were trimmed by 0 bases and 6 bases, with 15 bases remaining between them. CDR3 region: CATSRDWGGQGQPQHF. The DNA of the CDR3 is TGTGCCACCAGCAGAGATTGGGGGGGGCAGGGTCAGCCCCAGCATTTT. Full variable domain (rest looked up from reference TRBV15 and TRBJ1-5): DAMVIQNPRYQVTQFGKPVTLSCSQTLNHNVMYWYQQKSSQAPKLLFHYYDKDFNNEADTPDNFQSRRPNTSFCFLDIRSPGLGDTAMYLCATSRDWGGQGQPQHFGDGTRLSIL.

The chain uses TRBV5-1 and TRBJ2-7; TRBD1 matches 10 bases. V lost 3 bases and J lost 3; bases outside the gene matches: 6. The CDR3 totals 15 residues. Germline V gene lookup returns CDR1 SGHRS and CDR2 YFSETQ. CDR3 loop: CASSWRQGAGYEQYF. The CDR3 nucleotides are TGCGCCAGCAGCTGGCGACAGGGGGCCGGCTACGAGCAGTACTTC. Based on the CDR3 plus reference TRBV5-1 and TRBJ2-7, the full variable domain is KAGVTQTPRYLIKTRGQQVTLSCSPISGHRSVSWYQQTPGQGLQFLFEYFSETQRNKGNFPGRFSGRQFSNSRSEMNVSTLELGDSALYLCASSWRQGAGYEQYFGPGTRLTVT.

The rearrangement links TRBV19 to TRBJ1-2, with TRBD1 matching over 8 bases. V was pared by 5 bases and J by 8 bases, with 4 bases of the junction left unmatched. The CDR3 length is 12 residues. CDR1 LNHDA and CDR2 SQIVND come from the germline V gene (reference sequence). CDR3 in DNA: TGTGCCAGTAGTCGACAGGGGACGGGCTACACCTTC. Protein product: CASSRQGTGYTF.